This record concerns one TCR beta chain sequence. Its target is not known. The CDR3 totals 14 residues. Germline V gene lookup returns CDR1 SGHTA and CDR2 FQGNSA. Trimming left V 5 bases short and J 3 bases short, with 11 bases between. TCRdb's table, derived via immunoSEQ multiplex PCR, lists solely in-frame clones and lacks some. This repertoire shows fewer than 30,000 clones, around 77% found once; its top ten account for more than 7.5%. This specimen comes from a study of a mutant IDH1 vaccine in newly diagnosed glioma. At the level of the study: The study gave patients eight vaccinations in weeks 1, 3, 5, 7, 11, 15, 19, 23. Findings and caveats of the study: Pseudoprogression showed no apparent link to changes in top peripheral T cell clonotypes. Immune responses induced by vaccination arose in approximately 93% of the patients.

Time point specified: week 11, during vaccination. Topical imiquimod accompanied each vaccine dose, which consisted of 300 ug of mutant IDH1 20-mer peptide. The chain employs TRBV7-2 and TRBJ1-5; no reliable D call. The receptor was isolated from a woman in her late teens or twenties with glioma. The sequenced sample was PBMCs, obtained from a glioma patient whose treatment included an IDH1 peptide vaccine. The DNA for the CDR3 is TGTGCCAGCAGCCGCGGGCAGGACAATCAGCCCCAGCATTTT. Translating gives CASSRGQDNQPQHF.